This T cell receptor beta chain emerged from a study of T cells in tumors after PD-1 blockade. At the level of the study: Either cemiplimab 350 mg every 2 weeks or pembrolizumab 200 mg every 3 weeks was given. During anti-PD-1 treatment, some patients continued daily vismodegib 150 mg.

On this clone: Its specificity is not known.

The time point: first of two post-therapy site-matched biopsies roughly 2 months apart. Germline assignment: CDR1 SGHKS and CDR2 YYEKEE (reference sequence). The trim removed 4 bases at V and 2 bases at J, leaving 5 bases unmatched. The CDR3 loop spans 14 amino acids. Only in-frame clones appear in the TCRdb table, and some are missing; sequencing was by immunoSEQ multiplex PCR. The table lists 2,500 or so clones, roughly two thirds of them singletons, with more than 15% in the top ten. Whole-study findings and limits: Some novel exhausted tumor clones appeared in pre-treatment blood, suggesting peripheral recruitment.

The clonotype was recovered from a human donor with basal cell carcinoma. The material sequenced was tumor tissue, taken after anti-PD-1 treatment. V is TRBV5-5 and J is TRBJ2-5, with 7 bases fitting TRBD2. The CDR3 DNA is TGTGCCAGCAGCCCTTTGGGGGGGCAAGAGACCCAGTACTTC. It is translated as CASSPLGGQETQYF.